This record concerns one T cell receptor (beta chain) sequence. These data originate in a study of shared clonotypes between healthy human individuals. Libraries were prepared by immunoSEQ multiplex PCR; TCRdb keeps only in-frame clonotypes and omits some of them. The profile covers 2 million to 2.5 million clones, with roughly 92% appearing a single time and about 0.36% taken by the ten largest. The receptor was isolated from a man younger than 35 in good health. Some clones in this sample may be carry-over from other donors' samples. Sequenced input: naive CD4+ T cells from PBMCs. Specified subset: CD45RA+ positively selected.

The CDR3 nucleotides are TGCGCCAGCAGCTCCGAGTTTATTGGGGGAACGCTCACTGAAGCTTTCTTT. Its protein is CASSSEFIGGTLTEAFF. This chain connects TRBV5-1 to TRBJ1-1; a weak D match, TRBD1 (5 bases). Trimming took off 3 bases at V and 4 bases at J, with 22 bases between the two ends. Germline V gene lookup returns CDR1 SGHRS and CDR2 YFSETQ. The CDR3 has 17 residues.